Listed below are T cell receptor beta chains from one sample, sequenced in a study of blood T cell repertoires in COVID-19. Profiling relied on immunoSEQ multiplex PCR, and the TCRdb table lists in-frame clones only, not all of them. The table lists around 71,000 clones, 65% to 80% of them singletons. The sequenced sample was peripheral blood. These receptors were collected from an elderly woman with active or convalescent COVID-19. Each CDR3 is given with its conserved first and last residue. D genes are given only for firm matches. Not all rows give a size; the values are once, few, many and, for expanded clones, a class.

V: TRBV27; D: .; size: .; J: TRBJ1-1; DNA: TGTGCCAGCAGTTTATCGGGCAGGGCGAACACTGAAGCTTTCTTT; CDR3: CASSLSGRANTEAFF
V: TRBV28; D: .; size: .; J: TRBJ2-2; DNA: TGTGCCAGCAGTTTATGGTCCAGCACCGGGGAGCTGTTTTTT; CDR3: CASSLWSSTGELFF
V: TRBV7-6; D: .; size: once; J: TRBJ2-3; DNA: TGTGCCAGCAGCCCGTGGGCCTTCGGAAGTGAGAACTGGAGCACAGATACGCAGTATTTT; CDR3: CASSPWAFGSENWSTDTQYF
V: TRBV5-4; D: .; size: few; J: TRBJ1-4; DNA: TGTGCCAGCAGCTTGGACTTTAATGAAAAACTGTTTTTT; CDR3: CASSLDFNEKLFF
V: TRBV4-3; D: .; size: .; J: TRBJ1-4; DNA: TGCGCCAGCAGCTACCGGCTGGAGGGGAGGGAAAAACTGTTTTTT; CDR3: CASSYRLEGREKLFF
V: TRBV5-6; D: .; size: .; J: TRBJ1-6; DNA: TGTGCCAGCAGCTTCACCCAGGGCAGGGAAGAAAGTTCACCCCTCCACTTT; CDR3: CASSFTQGREESSPLHF
V: TRBV6-2/TRBV6-3; D: .; size: .; J: TRBJ2-2; DNA: TGTGCCAGCAGTTCCTATAACACCGGGGAGCTGTTTTTT; CDR3: CASSSYNTGELFF
V: TRBV30; D: TRBD2; size: .; J: TRBJ2-5; DNA: TGTGCCTGGAGTGTATGGGCAAAGCGGGGGGGCCGTGAGACCCAGTACTTC; CDR3: CAWSVWAKRGGRETQYF
V: TRBV20-1; D: .; size: .; J: TRBJ2-1; DNA: TGCAGTGCTTCCCAGGAAGGGCAGTTCTTC; CDR3: CSASQEGQFF
V: TRBV19; D: .; size: .; J: TRBJ1-5; DNA: TGTGCCAGTGTTGGTCTCTCGGGTCAGCCCCAGCATTTT; CDR3: CASVGLSGQPQHF
V: TRBV3-1/TRBV3-2; D: TRBD2; size: .; J: TRBJ2-1; DNA: TGTGCCAGCAGCCCTAGCGGAAGCTCCTACAATGAGCAGTTCTTC; CDR3: CASSPSGSSYNEQFF
V: TRBV5-6; D: TRBD2; size: .; J: TRBJ2-1; DNA: TGTGCCAGCAGCTTGGGTCTAGCGGGGGACAATGAGCAGTTCTTC; CDR3: CASSLGLAGDNEQFF
V: TRBV7-3; D: .; size: .; J: TRBJ2-2; DNA: TGTGCCAGCAGCTCTCAGCGAGGCGGGGAGCTGTTTTTT; CDR3: CASSSQRGGELFF
V: TRBV7-9; D: TRBD1; size: .; J: TRBJ1-1; DNA: TGTGCCAGCAGCTTCTCGACAGGGGAAGCTTTCTTT; CDR3: CASSFSTGEAFF
V: TRBV11-2; D: .; size: .; J: TRBJ2-5; DNA: TGTGCCAGCAGCCCAGAAGAGACCCAGTACTTC; CDR3: CASSPEETQYF
V: TRBV6-1; D: .; size: few; J: TRBJ1-2; DNA: TGTGCCAGCAGTGAAACCAGGGAGGTCATCTATGGCTACACCTTC; CDR3: CASSETREVIYGYTF
V: TRBV19; D: .; size: .; J: TRBJ2-7; DNA: TGTGCCAGTAGTTCCGGTAGGTGGAGTCGCGAGCAGTACTTC; CDR3: CASSSGRWSREQYF
V: TRBV14; D: .; size: .; J: TRBJ1-2; DNA: TGTGCCAGCAGCCAAGATCCTACGTATGGCTACACCTTC; CDR3: CASSQDPTYGYTF
V: TRBV19; D: .; size: .; J: TRBJ1-5; DNA: TGTGCCAGTAGTATACAGGGGAGCAATCAGCCCCAGCATTTT; CDR3: CASSIQGSNQPQHF
V: TRBV3-1/TRBV3-2; D: .; size: few; J: TRBJ2-3; DNA: TGTGCCAGCAGCCCAGGGGTAGCAGATACGCAGTATTTT; CDR3: CASSPGVADTQYF
V: TRBV15; D: .; size: .; J: TRBJ1-5; DNA: TGTGCCACCCGGAGGGAGGGTGGCAATCAGCCCCAGCATTTT; CDR3: CATRREGGNQPQHF
V: TRBV21-1; D: .; size: once; J: TRBJ2-7; DNA: TGTGCCAGCAGTACCTGGGGGCCCTCCTACGAGCAGTACTTC; CDR3: CASSTWGPSYEQYF
V: TRBV7-8; D: .; size: few; J: TRBJ1-5; DNA: TGTGCCAGCAGCTCGACCTCCTACAGGGAAGGGAGCAATCAGCCCCAGCATTTT; CDR3: CASSSTSYREGSNQPQHF
V: TRBV30; D: TRBD1; size: .; J: TRBJ1-5; DNA: TGTGCCTGGAGTCGGGGACAGCTTTATAGCAATCAGCCCCAGCATTTT; CDR3: CAWSRGQLYSNQPQHF
V: TRBV6-6; D: TRBD1; size: .; J: TRBJ2-5; DNA: TGTGCCACCTGCATTGGCGACAGGGTTCAAGAGACCCAGTACTTC; CDR3: CATCIGDRVQETQYF
V: TRBV6-5; D: .; size: .; J: TRBJ1-5; DNA: TGTGCCAGCACCCTCAGGAGGGCCAATCAGCCCCAGCATTTT; CDR3: CASTLRRANQPQHF
V: TRBV6-5; D: .; size: .; J: TRBJ2-7; DNA: TGTGCCAGCAGTTACTCAGGCGGTGGGTACGAGCAGTACTTC; CDR3: CASSYSGGGYEQYF
V: TRBV30; D: TRBD1; size: .; J: TRBJ1-2; DNA: TGTGCCTGGAGCCTTGCGGGGACAGGGGGCTACACCTTC; CDR3: CAWSLAGTGGYTF
V: TRBV6-1; D: .; size: .; J: TRBJ1-1; DNA: TGTGCCAGCAGTGAGGAAAACAGGGCAGCTTTCTTT; CDR3: CASSEENRAAFF
V: TRBV11-1; D: .; size: .; J: TRBJ2-7; DNA: TGTGCCAGCAGCTTATCCGACGGGGGACCGTGGGAGCAGTACTTC; CDR3: CASSLSDGGPWEQYF
V: TRBV6-2/TRBV6-3; D: .; size: once; J: TRBJ1-5; DNA: TGTGCCAGCAGTTACGCGCATAATCAGCCCCAGCATTTT; CDR3: CASSYAHNQPQHF
V: TRBV7-9; D: .; size: .; J: TRBJ1-3; DNA: TGTGCCAGCAGCTTAAACCCACACGCTGGAAACACCATATATTTT; CDR3: CASSLNPHAGNTIYF
V: TRBV20-1; D: .; size: .; J: TRBJ1-2; DNA: TGCAGTGCCAGTGACCTTCGCCCGGGAGGCTACACCTTC; CDR3: CSASDLRPGGYTF
V: TRBV10-2; D: .; size: .; J: TRBJ2-7; DNA: TGCGCCAGCAGTGTCTCAGCGGTAACCCCCATCTACGAGCAGTACTTC; CDR3: CASSVSAVTPIYEQYF
V: TRBV4-3; D: TRBD1; size: .; J: TRBJ1-6; DNA: TGCGCCAGCAGCCTGGTGCTCCCAACAAGTGGGACAGGGGCTTCACCCCTCCACTTT; CDR3: CASSLVLPTSGTGASPLHF
V: TRBV30; D: .; size: .; J: TRBJ1-5; DNA: TGTGCCTGGAGTGTATTCGCGGGGGGCAATCAGCCCCAGCATTTT; CDR3: CAWSVFAGGNQPQHF
V: TRBV5-4; D: .; size: few; J: TRBJ1-2; DNA: TGTGCCAGCAGCAGATCCGTGACAGCTAACTATGGCTACACCTTC; CDR3: CASSRSVTANYGYTF
V: TRBV7-2; D: TRBD2; size: .; J: TRBJ2-5; DNA: TGTGCCAGCAGCTTAGGGGGGGGACGGATACAAGAGACCCAGTACTTC; CDR3: CASSLGGGRIQETQYF
V: TRBV29-1; D: TRBD1; size: .; J: TRBJ1-2; DNA: TGCAGCGTTTCGACAGGGGGCAGCGGCTATGGCTACACCTTC; CDR3: CSVSTGGSGYGYTF
V: TRBV5-1; D: TRBD1; size: .; J: TRBJ1-1; DNA: TGCGCCAGCAGCCCGGGACAGGGGGCTGCCACTGAAGCTTTCTTT; CDR3: CASSPGQGAATEAFF
V: TRBV29-1; D: TRBD2; size: .; J: TRBJ2-7; DNA: TGCAGCGTTAGCGGGGATAGCTCCTACGAGCAGTACTTC; CDR3: CSVSGDSSYEQYF
V: TRBV3-1/TRBV3-2; D: TRBD1; size: .; J: TRBJ1-2; DNA: TGTGCCAGCAGCCCCGAATGGACAGGGGCAGAGATAAACTATGGCTACACCTTC; CDR3: CASSPEWTGAEINYGYTF
V: TRBV4-2; D: TRBD1; size: .; J: TRBJ1-1; DNA: TGTGCCAGCAGCCCCCTACAGGGGGCTTCCACTGAAGCTTTCTTT; CDR3: CASSPLQGASTEAFF
V: TRBV7-2; D: .; size: few; J: TRBJ1-2; DNA: TGTGCCAGCAGCTTAGTGCGCAGGGGTTCGATGGGGCATGGCTACACCTTC; CDR3: CASSLVRRGSMGHGYTF
V: TRBV6-2/TRBV6-3; D: TRBD1; size: .; J: TRBJ1-2; DNA: TGTGCCAGCAGCCCCGGACAGGCCTACACCTTC; CDR3: CASSPGQAYTF
V: TRBV7-9; D: .; size: .; J: TRBJ2-1; DNA: TGTGCCAGCAGCTTAGACAGGAATGAGCAGTTCTTC; CDR3: CASSLDRNEQFF
V: TRBV11-2; D: TRBD2; size: .; J: TRBJ2-1; DNA: TGTGCCAGCACGGCGGGACTAGCGGCGAATGAGCAGTTCTTC; CDR3: CASTAGLAANEQFF
V: TRBV27; D: .; size: .; J: TRBJ2-3; DNA: TGTGCCAGCAGTGTAGCAGATACGCAGTATTTT; CDR3: CASSVADTQYF
V: TRBV7-9; D: TRBD1; size: few; J: TRBJ2-1; DNA: TGTGCCAGCAGCTTAGCAGGGGGCGCGGATGAGCAGTTCTTC; CDR3: CASSLAGGADEQFF
V: TRBV10-3; D: .; size: .; J: TRBJ1-1; DNA: TGTGCCATCAGGGGGGGGACACTGAACACTGAAGCTTTCTTT; CDR3: CAIRGGTLNTEAFF
V: TRBV7-6; D: .; size: .; J: TRBJ2-7; DNA: TGTGCCAGCAGCTTTAGTGTTGGGAGCTCCTACGAGCAGTACTTC; CDR3: CASSFSVGSSYEQYF
V: TRBV11-2; D: TRBD2; size: .; J: TRBJ2-1; DNA: TGTGCCAGCAGCTTAGGTCCCGGGACTAGCGCCTACAATGAGCAGTTCTTC; CDR3: CASSLGPGTSAYNEQFF
V: TRBV19; D: TRBD1; size: .; J: TRBJ1-6; DNA: TGTGCCAGTAGTCGACCACAGGGGGCGGATAATTCACCCCTCCACTTT; CDR3: CASSRPQGADNSPLHF